Shown below are 17 T cell receptor beta chains from a single sample sequenced in a study of CD8+ T cells in alopecia areata. Lesional scalp punch biopsies and peripheral blood came from alopecia areata patients. After isolation, RNA underwent reverse transcription to generate cDNA as the sequencing template. Here immunoSEQ multiplex PCR was the method, and the copy in TCRdb shows in-frame clones only, minus some. The sample lists approximately 13,000 clones, under 60% occurring once. The sequences come from skin, collected at week 0. Receptor source: a human donor with alopecia areata.

The J gene is TRBJ2-7, the V gene TRBV7-2, with D tentatively TRBD1 (6 bases). The V end was cut by 1 base, the J end by 6 bases, with 10 bases between. Germline CDR1 SGHTA, CDR2 FQGNSA. There are 13 residues in the CDR3. The CDR3 spells CASSLGGGIEQYF. In DNA, the CDR3 is TGTGCCAGCAGCTTAGGAGGGGGAATCGAGCAGTACTTC.

The CDR3 DNA follows: TGTGCCAGCAGTTCCTTCTACGAGCAGTACTTC. Encoded protein: CASSSFYEQYF. V gene TRBV7-8 combines with J gene TRBJ2-7; D not resolved. Germline V gives CDR1 SGHVS, CDR2 FQNEAQ. Trimming left V 6 bases short and J 3 bases short, with 6 bases between. CDR3 length: 11 residues.

The J gene is TRBJ2-5, the V gene TRBV5-4, with no clear D. The CDR3 has 14 residues. Trimming pared 0 bases from V and 2 bases from J, leaving 8 bases between. Germline loops: CDR1 SGHNT, CDR2 YYREEE (reference sequence). CDR3 nucleotides: TGTGCCAGCAGCTTGGCCTCCCTGCAAGAGACCCAGTACTTC. Its protein product is CASSLASLQETQYF.

V usage is TRBV2 and J usage is TRBJ2-2; D assignment may be TRBD1 or TRBD2 (5 bases each). CDR1 is SNHLY and CDR2 is FYNNEI in the germline V gene. The CDR3 spans 16 residues. The V gene lost 7 bases and the J gene lost 5 bases, with 20 bases spanning the gap. CDR3 in amino acids: CASNPTGQGRTGELFF. The DNA of the CDR3 is TGTGCCAGCAACCCGACTGGCCAGGGACGGACCGGGGAGCTGTTTTTT.

The rearrangement uses TRBV2 and TRBJ2-5, with 11 bases identical to TRBD2. Germline trimming cut 7 bases from V and 2 bases from J; bases unmatched to any gene: 6. The CDR3 is 15 residues long. CDR1 SNHLY and CDR2 FYNNEI come from the germline V gene. This CDR3 reads CASKLAGGPQETQYF. CDR3 DNA: TGTGCCAGCAAGCTAGCGGGGGGCCCACAAGAGACCCAGTACTTC.

This clone was recorded a few times. The chain uses TRBV12-5 and TRBJ2-7; the match to TRBD1 covers 10 bases. This CDR3 contains 14 residues. Germline loops: CDR1 LGHNT, CDR2 FRNRAP. V was pared by 5 bases and J by 3 bases, with 4 bases of the junction left unmatched. The CDR3 sequence: CASGRTGGNYEQYF. The CDR3 coding sequence is TGTGCTAGTGGTAGGACAGGGGGTAACTACGAGCAGTACTTC. The whole variable domain, filled in from reference TRBV12-5 and TRBJ2-7, reads DARVTQTPRHKVTEMGQEVTMRCQPILGHNTVFWYRQTMMQGLELLAYFRNRAPLDDSGMPKDRFSAEMPDATLATLKIQPSEPRDSAVYFCASGRTGGNYEQYFGPGTRLTVT.

The chain has TRBV6-5 and TRBJ1-5, with 7 positions matching TRBD1. Per germline, CDR1 MNHEY and CDR2 SVGAGI. The CDR3 runs to 16 residues. V gave up 4 bases and J gave up 2 bases; unmatched junction bases: 8. CDR3 nucleotides: TGTGCCAGCAGTTCCTCCGGGACAGAGGGCAATCAGCCCCAGCATTTT. Translated: CASSSSGTEGNQPQHF.

The gene calls are TRBV9 and TRBJ2-6; TRBD1 aligns across 8 bases. The CDR3 runs to 17 residues. J lost 2 bases, V lost 3 bases, and 7 bases had no gene match. CDR1 SGDLS and CDR2 YYNGEE come from the germline V gene. Written as DNA, the CDR3 is TGTGCCAGCAGCGCCAGGGGGCGAGGAACTGGGGCCAACGTCCTGACTTTC. This translates into CASSARGRGTGANVLTF.

The CDR3 spells CASSLYGQDPYEQYF. CDR3 nucleotides: TGTGCCAGCAGCTTATATGGACAGGACCCCTACGAGCAGTACTTC. The chain employs TRBV7-2 and TRBJ2-5, with 7 bases fitting TRBD1. The tail of the sequence fits TRBJ2-7 better, so the J call may be wrong. Germline V gene sequence: CDR1 SGHTA, CDR2 FQGNSA. The CDR3 totals 15 residues.

This clone has just a few counts. CDR3 region: CSVPDYNEQFF. The DNA of the CDR3 is TGCAGCGTGCCAGATTACAATGAGCAGTTCTTC. The rearrangement joins TRBV29-1 to TRBJ2-1; D gene unclear. There are 11 residues in the CDR3. Germline CDR1 reads SQVTM; CDR2 reads ANQGSEA. Trimming removed 6 bases at V and 4 bases at J, with 7 bases between.

V and J are TRBV30 and TRBJ2-6, with a possible D match to TRBD1 (5 bases). The CDR3 contains 13 residues. V dropped 3 bases and J dropped 3 bases, with 6 bases sitting between them. Germline V gene sequence: CDR1 GTSNPN, CDR2 SVGIG (reference sequence). CDR3 sequence: CAWRRGGANVLTF. The DNA for the CDR3 is TGTGCCTGGAGAAGGGGTGGGGCCAACGTCCTGACTTTC.

This clone was found once. The rearrangement uses TRBV18 and TRBJ2-7, with D maybe TRBD1 (5 bases). The CDR3 has 16 residues. Germline V gives CDR1 KGHSH, CDR2 LQKENI. Trimming pared 1 base from V and 0 bases from J, leaving 13 bases between. CDR3 residues: CASSPLIDSASYEQYF. The DNA for the CDR3 is TGTGCCAGCTCACCACTGATTGACAGCGCCTCCTACGAGCAGTACTTC.

The chain couples TRBV28 to TRBJ2-7; weak D call: TRBD2 (5 bases). Looked up from germline, CDR1 is MDHEN and CDR2 is SYDVKM. The CDR3 runs 15 residues. V lost 1 base and J 7 bases, leaving 17 bases between the germline ends. CDR3 nucleotides: TGTGCCAGCAGTTTATTTGGCCGGGGAGTGGGGGAGCAGTACTTC. The encoded protein is CASSLFGRGVGEQYF. Drawing the rest from reference TRBV28 and TRBJ2-7, the complete variable domain is DVKVTQSSRYLVKRTGEKVFLECVQDMDHENMFWYRQDPGLGLRLIYFSYDVKMKEKGDIPEGYSVSREKKERFSLILESASTNQTSMYLCASSLFGRGVGEQYFGPGTRLTVT.

J is TRBJ1-5 and V is TRBV7-6, with TRBD1 as a possible D gene (5 bases). The CDR3 runs to 15 residues. CDR1 and CDR2 (germline): SGHVS, FNYEAQ. The V end lost 1 base, the J end lost 2 bases, and 9 bases lay between the germline ends. CDR3 in amino acids: CASSLGVGGNQPQHF. CDR3 coding DNA: TGTGCCAGCAGCTTAGGGGTGGGGGGCAATCAGCCCCAGCATTTT.

V is TRBV28 and J is TRBJ2-5, with TRBD2 as a possible D gene (6 bases). Germline V gives CDR1 MDHEN, CDR2 SYDVKM. The germline V and J ends were trimmed by 5 bases and 5 bases, with 18 bases remaining between them. The CDR3 sequence is 15 residues long. CDR3 coding DNA: TGTGCCAGCAGTCCCGGATTAAACCGGGGGGAGACCCAGTACTTC. Protein sequence: CASSPGLNRGETQYF.

This chain connects TRBV5-1 to TRBJ2-1; perhaps TRBD2 as D (6 bases). This CDR3 has 15 residues. Germline V gene data show CDR1 as SGHRS and CDR2 as YFSETQ. Between the trimmed V and J ends, which lost 0 bases and 4 bases, there was a span of 11 bases. CDR3 in DNA: TGCGCCAGCAGCTTGGGTGGCGGGGCTTACAATGAGCAGTTCTTC. This sequence encodes CASSLGGGAYNEQFF.

The chain carries TRBV4-3 and TRBJ1-1, with D unclear. The CDR3 extends over 15 amino acids. In germline, CDR1 is LGHNA, CDR2 YSLEER. Trimming took off 4 bases at V and 5 bases at J, with 17 bases between the two ends. The CDR3, as DNA: TGCGCCAGCAGCCCCTCCCCACGCCTTCGGACTGAAGCTTTCTTT. Residues: CASSPSPRLRTEAFF.